Presented here are 23 T cell receptor beta chains from one specimen sequenced in a study of blood T cell repertoires in COVID-19. Here immunoSEQ multiplex PCR was the method, and the copy in TCRdb shows in-frame clones only, minus some. Among about 56,000 clones listed, 84% were seen once. The sequencing input was peripheral blood. These receptors all stem from a woman older than 75 with acute or convalescent COVID-19.

The CDR3 here is CASSIEGQGANRGYTF. The CDR3 DNA reads TGTGCCAGTAGTATAGAAGGACAGGGGGCTAATAGAGGCTACACCTTC. This chain joins TRBV19 and TRBJ1-2, with 11 positions matching TRBD1. The CDR3 contains 16 residues. The germline gives CDR1 LNHDA, CDR2 SQIVND (reference sequence). J gave up 8 bases and V 0 bases, and 8 bases lay outside the gene matches.

The V call is TRBV19, the J call TRBJ1-2; D possibly corresponds to TRBD1 (6 bases). Trimming stripped 3 bases from V and 5 bases from J, with 13 bases between. CDR1 and CDR2 from the germline V gene are LNHDA and SQIVND (reference sequence). This CDR3 has 14 amino acids. The CDR3 loop reads CASSISGQIYGYTF. CDR3 nucleotides: TGTGCCAGTAGTATTTCCGGACAGATTTATGGCTACACCTTC.

CDR3 in amino acids: CASSPGQGMNTEAFF. The CDR3, as DNA: TGTGCCAGCAGCCCCGGACAGGGCATGAACACTGAAGCTTTCTTT. The V call is TRBV9, the J call TRBJ1-1; 8 nucleotides match TRBD1. The germline gives CDR1 SGDLS, CDR2 YYNGEE. The CDR3 is 15 amino acids. The trim removed 4 bases at V and 0 bases at J, leaving 5 bases unmatched.

V gene TRBV30 combines with J gene TRBJ1-6, with D tentatively TRBD1 (5 bases). In germline, CDR1 is GTSNPN, CDR2 SVGIG (reference sequence). The CDR3 loop spans 15 amino acids. The V and J ends lost 7 bases and 7 bases respectively, with 20 bases between them. The CDR3 DNA sequence: TGTGCCTTGGGGCAGGGAACGGTGGGGAATTCACCCCTCCACTTT. This translates into CALGQGTVGNSPLHF.

The rearrangement joins TRBV5-1 to TRBJ2-1; D perhaps matches TRBD2 (5 bases). The germline V gene has CDR1 SGHRS and CDR2 YFSETQ. There are 15 residues in the CDR3. V was shortened by 4 bases and J by 2 bases, with 13 bases between the two germline ends. As DNA, the CDR3 is TGCGCCAGCAGCCGCGGACTGGAGGCCTACAATGAGCAGTTCTTC. Residues: CASSRGLEAYNEQFF.

V gene TRBV7-8 combines with J gene TRBJ1-5; D unclear. Looked up from germline, CDR1 is SGHVS and CDR2 is FQNEAQ. V was cut by 5 bases and J by 10 bases, with 18 bases left in between. CDR3 length: 14 amino acids. The CDR3 here is CASSPRGRVNPQHF. The DNA for the CDR3 is TGTGCCAGCAGCCCCCGAGGGAGGGTTAATCCCCAGCATTTT.

CDR3 DNA: TGTGCCAGCAGTGAAGCGCTTCTTGCGGGGTGGTTCTTC. This sequence encodes CASSEALLAGWFF. The J gene is TRBJ2-1, the V gene TRBV6-1; D might be TRBD2 (6 bases). CDR3 length: 13 residues. Looked up from germline, CDR1 is MNHNS and CDR2 is SASEGT. Trimming stripped 0 bases from V and 15 bases from J, with 15 bases between.

V gene TRBV11-3 combines with J gene TRBJ2-7, with D maybe TRBD1 (6 bases). The germline V gene has CDR1 SGHNT and CDR2 YENEEA. Trimming left V 2 bases short and J 3 bases short, with 11 bases between. This CDR3 is built from 14 residues. The CDR3: CASSLNTGNYEQYF. CDR3 nucleotide sequence: TGTGCCAGCAGCTTAAATACAGGGAACTACGAGCAGTACTTC.

The V gene is TRBV7-9, the J gene TRBJ1-2; D gene uncertain. The CDR3 runs to 12 residues. The V end was cut by 8 bases, the J end by 8 bases, with 15 bases between. In germline, CDR1 is SEHNR, CDR2 FQNEAQ (reference sequence). The CDR3: CASLDSVGGYTF. DNA of the CDR3: TGTGCCAGCCTGGACTCCGTTGGGGGCTACACCTTC.

The chain employs TRBV27 and TRBJ2-1; a possible D gene is TRBD1 (6 bases). The CDR3 length is 14 residues. V was cut by 1 base and J by 7 bases, with 11 bases left in between. Germline CDR1 is MNHEY and CDR2 is SMNVEV (reference sequence). CDR3 nucleotide sequence: TGTGCCAGCAGTTTATTACAGGGATGGAATGAGCAGTTCTTC. Translating gives CASSLLQGWNEQFF.

The J gene is TRBJ1-4, the V gene TRBV5-1; the D is unclear. The CDR3 is 14 residues long. Looked up from germline, CDR1 is SGHRS and CDR2 is YFSETQ. The V and J ends lost 0 bases and 3 bases respectively, with 6 bases between them. The CDR3 region is CASSLGSSNEKLFF. The DNA for the CDR3 is TGCGCCAGCAGCTTGGGTAGTTCTAATGAAAAACTGTTTTTT.

The rearrangement links TRBV7-2 to TRBJ2-1, with unresolved D. The CDR3 consists of 13 residues. With 2 bases removed from V and 4 bases from J, the gap between germline ends came to 6 bases. CDR1 is SGHTA and CDR2 is FQGNSA in the germline V gene. CDR3 sequence (DNA): TGTGCCAGCAGCTTAAACAGATACAATGAGCAGTTCTTC. Protein product: CASSLNRYNEQFF.

This chain uses TRBV5-6 with TRBJ2-3, with 7 positions matching TRBD1. After removal of 3 bases from V and 4 bases from J, the junction contained 11 bases not matched to a gene. This CDR3 has 16 amino acids. From germline, CDR1 is SGHDT and CDR2 YYEEEE. CDR3 in amino acids: CASSSYTNRGSDTQYF. CDR3 nucleotide sequence: TGTGCCAGCAGCTCATACACAAACAGGGGCTCAGATACGCAGTATTTT.

This clone has just a few counts. The rearrangement joins TRBV7-8 to TRBJ2-7, with TRBD1 identical over 7 bases. V shed 5 bases, J shed 2 bases, and the junction held 3 bases outside the gene matches. Germline CDR1 is SGHVS and CDR2 is FQNEAQ. The CDR3 has 13 amino acids. The CDR3 nucleotides are TGTGCCAGCAGCAAGGGACAGACCTACGAGCAGTACTTC. Its protein is CASSKGQTYEQYF.

V usage is TRBV5-1 and J usage is TRBJ2-1; 9 nucleotides match TRBD2. Germline V CDR1 and CDR2: SGHRS, YFSETQ. Trimming removed 0 bases from V and 4 bases from J; junction bases left unmatched: 5. CDR3 length equals 16 residues. The CDR3 here is CASSLAGLAGYNEQFF. In DNA form, the CDR3 reads TGCGCCAGCAGCTTGGCAGGGCTAGCGGGGTACAATGAGCAGTTCTTC. The full variable domain, its missing parts supplied by reference TRBV5-1 and TRBJ2-1, is KAGVTQTPRYLIKTRGQQVTLSCSPISGHRSVSWYQQTPGQGLQFLFEYFSETQRNKGNFPGRFSGRQFSNSRSEMNVSTLELGDSALYLCASSLAGLAGYNEQFFGPGTRLTVL.

The genes are TRBV5-1 and TRBJ2-7, with TRBD1 matching 9 bases. The CDR3 runs to 15 residues. V was clipped by 1 base and J by 5 bases; unmatched bases: 7. CDR1 is SGHRS, CDR2 YFSETQ, per germline. In DNA, the CDR3 is TGCGCCAGCAGCTTGATGGGACAGGGTGGCGACGAGCAGTACTTC. Translation: CASSLMGQGGDEQYF.

The V gene is TRBV4-1, the J gene TRBJ2-1, with a tentative D call TRBD2 (6 bases). This CDR3 is 17 amino acids long. The V end lost 4 bases, the J end lost 7 bases, and 23 bases lay between the germline ends. Germline CDR1 reads MGHRA; CDR2 reads YSYEKL. CDR3 sequence reads: CASSPLSAGLGGNEQFF. Here the CDR3 DNA reads TGCGCCAGCAGCCCTTTGTCCGCGGGCCTTGGGGGGAATGAGCAGTTCTTC.

The chain couples TRBV5-1 to TRBJ1-4; 7 bases match TRBD1. This CDR3 has 17 residues. The V gene end was trimmed by 7 bases and the J gene end by 0 bases; junction bases not matched to a gene: 12. The germline CDR1 and CDR2 sequences are SGHRS and YFSETQ. CDR3 protein: CASSNRRGQATNEKLFF. CDR3 DNA: TGCGCCAGCTCCAACAGAAGGGGGCAGGCAACTAATGAAAAACTGTTTTTT.

Only a few counts were recorded for this clone. The V gene is TRBV9, the J gene TRBJ2-7, with 12 bases lining up with TRBD1. The CDR3 runs to 15 residues. The germline V gene encodes CDR1 SGDLS and CDR2 YYNGEE. J was trimmed by 5 bases and V by 3 bases; bases with no gene match: 6. The CDR3 reads CASSAGDRGRNEQYF. DNA of the CDR3: TGTGCCAGCAGCGCCGGGGACAGGGGGCGAAACGAGCAGTACTTC.

This clone appeared once. The V call is TRBV7-9, the J call TRBJ2-3; D possibly corresponds to TRBD2 (5 bases). The CDR3 loop spans 13 amino acids. Deletions cut 3 bases from V and 3 bases from J, with 7 bases between. The germline V gene encodes CDR1 SEHNR and CDR2 FQNEAQ (reference sequence). CDR3 DNA: TGTGCCAGCAGCTTTTTAGCGACAGATACGCAGTATTTT. Residues: CASSFLATDTQYF.

This rearrangement joins TRBV6-5 to TRBJ2-1; 8 bases are shared with TRBD1. From germline, CDR1 is MNHEY and CDR2 SVGAGI. This CDR3 has 14 amino acids. With 7 bases clipped from V and 6 bases from J, the junction kept 8 bases outside the gene matches. CDR3 coding DNA: TGTGCCAGCAAAAGGGGGACAGGCCTCAATGAGCAGTTCTTC. This gives the protein CASKRGTGLNEQFF.

This sequence joins TRBV27 and TRBJ2-1, with D unclear. V lost 3 bases to trimming and J lost 2 bases, with 11 bases between them. The CDR3 totals 15 residues. CDR1 and CDR2 from the germline V gene are MNHEY and SMNVEV (reference sequence). CDR3 sequence: CASSLLGKAYNEQFF. As DNA, the CDR3 is TGTGCCAGCAGTTTGCTAGGAAAAGCCTACAATGAGCAGTTCTTC.

Comments on this clone: Sequence at one end of the junction differs from germline and may be a read error. The chain recombines TRBV7-7 with TRBJ1-2; 8 bases are shared with TRBD1. The CDR3 length is 19 residues. Germline lookup yields CDR1 SSHAT and CDR2 FNYEAQ (reference sequence). CDR3 bases: TGTGCTAGCAGCTTAGGACCCCCCCCCGACAGGGGTTCCAACTATGGCTACACCTTC. As protein: CASSLGPPPDRGSNYGYTF.